Included here is one TCR beta chain sequence, with context. Its antigen is as yet unknown. The entry originates in a study of post-analysis software for immune sequencing data. On the study more broadly: Clinical courses comprised relapsing-remitting, secondary progressive and progressive-relapsing multiple sclerosis. Study outcomes and limitations: The study found significantly lower normalized Chao1 diversity in multiple sclerosis patients than in controls. Batch-mates among the samples co-clustered strongly by F measure.

cDNA libraries for TCR beta contained unique molecular identifiers. There were about 1 to 10 million T cells, and about 540,000 cDNA molecules came from them. TCRdb used MiXCR to reprocess the PCR reads, holding one entry per CDR3 protein. This sample yields 450,000 to 650,000 distinct CDR3 sequences, of which 40% to 50% are seen a single time; 1.7% belongs to the top ten. The TCR comes from a girl aged 10-17 years with multiple sclerosis. Sequencing used blood.

CDR3: CASSGGAQGSPLHF. The CDR3 DNA follows: TGTGCCAGCAGTGGCGGAGCTCAGGGTTCACCCCTCCACTTT. The chain is built from TRBV6-4 and TRBJ1-6; D possibly corresponds to TRBD1 (5 bases). Per germline, CDR1 MRHNA and CDR2 SNTAGT. With 4 bases removed from V and 9 bases from J, the gap between germline ends came to 13 bases. The CDR3 has 14 residues.